The 11 T cell receptor beta chains in this list originate from one sample, sequenced in a study of T-cell memory formation after mild COVID-19. Each CDR3 protein is one row after TCRdb ran MiXCR on the 5' RACE reads. This table has over 350,000 distinct CDR3 sequences, around a sixth appearing once. Material for sequencing was PBMCs or a T cell subset sorted from them (not recorded which). All receptors derive from a man aged 18 to 35 who had mild COVID-19 (a few samples of this study predate the infection). Cell type and time point are not known.

This chain connects TRBV20-1 to TRBJ2-1; the D gene is possibly TRBD2 (5 bases). This CDR3 contains 13 residues. CDR1 and CDR2 from the germline V gene are DFQATT and SNEGSKA (reference sequence). Trimming removed 0 bases from V and 9 bases from J, with 12 bases in between. Written as DNA, the CDR3 is TGCAGTGCTAGAGATCTCGAGGGTACTGAGCAGTTCTTC. Amino acid sequence: CSARDLEGTEQFF.

This chain uses TRBV7-2 with TRBJ1-2, with D hard to call. The CDR3 sequence is 14 residues long. Per germline, CDR1 SGHTA and CDR2 FQGNSA. V was clipped by 5 bases and J by 5 bases, with 15 bases between them. In DNA form, the CDR3 reads TGTGCCAGCAGCCCTTCGGACGGAACATATGGCTACACCTTC. Its translation is CASSPSDGTYGYTF.

This clonotype came up a few times. This sequence joins TRBV27 and TRBJ1-5, with D maybe TRBD1 (5 bases). Per the germline V gene, CDR1 is MNHEY and CDR2 is SMNVEV (reference sequence). This CDR3 contains 13 residues. Trimming cost V 4 bases and J 5 bases, with 9 bases left between them. The chain's CDR3 is CASSWGSDQPQHF. CDR3 bases: TGTGCCAGCAGTTGGGGCAGTGATCAGCCCCAGCATTTT.

The sample holds a few counts of this clonotype. The chain joins TRBV7-6 to TRBJ1-6; 9 bases match TRBD1. CDR1 SGHVS and CDR2 FNYEAQ come from the germline V gene. J lost 8 bases, V lost 6 bases, and 8 bases had no gene match. The CDR3 spans 15 residues. DNA for the CDR3: TGTGCCAGCAGTCAAGGGACAGGGTCGGATTCACCCCTCCACTTT. Translating it yields CASSQGTGSDSPLHF.

The rearrangement uses TRBV7-2 and TRBJ2-2, with D uncertain. Germline V CDR1 and CDR2: SGHTA, FQGNSA. The CDR3 covers 16 residues. V lost 4 bases, J lost 1 base, and 13 bases lay in between. CDR3 region: CASSSSDSLNTGELFF. The CDR3 DNA reads as TGTGCCAGCAGCTCCTCCGACTCGCTGAACACCGGGGAGCTGTTTTTT.

This clonotype was counted only a few times. The chain recombines TRBV4-1 with TRBJ2-1; D might be TRBD2 (5 bases). The germline CDR1 and CDR2 sequences are MGHRA and YSYEKL. The CDR3 contains 15 residues. Deletions cut 4 bases from V and 3 bases from J, with 13 bases between. This CDR3 reads CASSPRDKSYNEQFF. The CDR3 coding sequence is TGCGCCAGCAGCCCCCGGGATAAGAGCTACAATGAGCAGTTCTTC.

This clonotype was picked up a small number of times. The J gene is TRBJ1-2, the V gene TRBV9; D is unclear. Deletions cut 0 bases from V and 8 bases from J, with 8 bases between. The CDR3 covers 12 residues. Germline loops: CDR1 SGDLS, CDR2 YYNGEE. CDR3 amino acids: CASSVAGSGYTF. Written as DNA, the CDR3 is TGTGCCAGCAGCGTAGCGGGGTCGGGCTACACCTTC.

The chain employs TRBV20-1 and TRBJ2-7; no firm D call. Germline loops: CDR1 DFQATT, CDR2 SNEGSKA (reference sequence). Trimming pared 0 bases from V and 3 bases from J, leaving 12 bases between. The CDR3 length is 14 residues. The CDR3 bases are TGCAGTGCTAGAGATCCCAGCTTGTTCTACGAGCAGTACGTC. It encodes CSARDPSLFYEQYV.

This clonotype was seen a handful of times. The chain combines TRBV27 with TRBJ2-7, with D perhaps TRBD2 (7 bases). Trimming cost V 0 bases and J 3 bases, with 15 bases left between them. From germline, CDR1 is MNHEY and CDR2 SMNVEV (reference sequence). The CDR3 consists of 16 residues. The CDR3 here is CASSLSPRGAGYEQYF. In DNA, the CDR3 is TGTGCCAGCAGTTTATCGCCCCGGGGGGCGGGCTACGAGCAGTACTTC.

J is TRBJ2-3 and V is TRBV29-1, with D perhaps TRBD2 (6 bases). Trimming took 2 bases from V and 3 from J, leaving 9 bases between them. CDR1 and CDR2 (germline): SQVTM, ANQGSEA. CDR3 length equals 13 residues. The chain's CDR3 is CSVEIGGTDTQYF. The CDR3 DNA is TGCAGCGTTGAAATCGGGGGTACAGATACGCAGTATTTT.

The chain has TRBV7-9 and TRBJ2-2; D may be TRBD2 (5 bases). The V gene's germline CDR1 is SEHNR and CDR2 FQNEAQ (reference sequence). The CDR3 totals 16 residues. V was trimmed by 6 bases and J by 7 bases, leaving 21 bases between them. CDR3 nucleotide sequence: TGTGCCAGCAGTTTGAGCCTCCGAGCGGTGGGCGGGGAGCTGTTTTTT. Translation gives CASSLSLRAVGGELFF.